This is a list of T cell receptor beta chains from one sample in a study of Tregs in tolerant kidney transplant recipients. Method: immunoSEQ multiplex PCR; TCRdb's copy keeps in-frame clones and lacks some. The sample records tens of thousands of clones, 93% being singletons. The sequenced sample was CD4+ T cells from blood (PBMCs), obtained 12 months after the transplant. The receptors stem from a human patient who received a combined kidney and bone marrow transplant. The graft donor may be the source of some T cells. Both conserved end residues are trimmed from each CDR3.

J gene	V gene	CDR3 protein
TRBJ2-7	TRBV4-3	ASSQGRDSGYEQY
TRBJ2-7	TRBV5-1	ASKKDRAGEQY
TRBJ1-2	TRBV27	ASSLFSTGFYGYT
TRBJ2-2	TRBV5-1	ASWKGDSNTGELF
TRBJ2-1	TRBV5-1	ASSSWGPHEENEQF
TRBJ1-3	TRBV5-1	ASRLQYSGNTIY
TRBJ2-7	TRBV28	ASSQNYEQY
TRBJ2-1	TRBV4-3	ASSLDPTPMEQF
TRBJ1-5	TRBV6-1	ASSVLPNRRDQPQH
TRBJ1-6	TRBV29-1	SAGTANSPLH
TRBJ2-7	TRBV11-3	ASSLLAIHEQY
TRBJ2-6	TRBV9	ASTPGDRGLSGANVLT
TRBJ2-1	TRBV7-3	ASSPTSGGALF
TRBJ2-5	TRBV18	ASSPRVASGSETQY
TRBJ2-3	TRBV11-3	ASSDSGGPVQY
TRBJ1-1	TRBV5-6	ASSSGQGTTEAF
TRBJ2-2	TRBV9	ASSVGGQAGELF
TRBJ1-6	TRBV25-1	ASSDTRGSPLH